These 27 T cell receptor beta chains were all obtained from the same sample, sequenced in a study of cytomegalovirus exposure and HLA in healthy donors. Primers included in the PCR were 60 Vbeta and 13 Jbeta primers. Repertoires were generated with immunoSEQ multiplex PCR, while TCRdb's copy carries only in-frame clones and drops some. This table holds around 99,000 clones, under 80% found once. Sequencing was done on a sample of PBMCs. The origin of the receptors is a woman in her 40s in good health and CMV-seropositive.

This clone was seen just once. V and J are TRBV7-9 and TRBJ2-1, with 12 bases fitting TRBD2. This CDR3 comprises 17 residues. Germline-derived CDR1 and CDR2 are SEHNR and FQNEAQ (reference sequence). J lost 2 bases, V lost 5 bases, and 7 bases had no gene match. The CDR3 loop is CASSIGLAGIPYNEQFF. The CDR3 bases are TGTGCCAGCAGCATCGGACTAGCGGGGATACCCTACAATGAGCAGTTCTTC.

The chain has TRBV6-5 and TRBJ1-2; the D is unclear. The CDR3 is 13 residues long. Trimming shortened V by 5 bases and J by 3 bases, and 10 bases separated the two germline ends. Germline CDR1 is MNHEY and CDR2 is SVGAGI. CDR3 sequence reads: CASSPTPYYGYTF. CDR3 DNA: TGTGCCAGCAGTCCCACACCCTACTATGGCTACACCTTC.

CDR3 nucleotide sequence: TGCGCCAGCAGCTTGTCCGGGACAGGGGAATACGAGCAGTACTTC. Residues: CASSLSGTGEYEQYF. The rearrangement joins TRBV5-1 to TRBJ2-7, with 10 positions matching TRBD1. The V and J ends lost 1 base and 4 bases, in that order; junction bases with no gene match: 5. Per germline, CDR1 SGHRS and CDR2 YFSETQ. The CDR3 sequence is 15 residues long.

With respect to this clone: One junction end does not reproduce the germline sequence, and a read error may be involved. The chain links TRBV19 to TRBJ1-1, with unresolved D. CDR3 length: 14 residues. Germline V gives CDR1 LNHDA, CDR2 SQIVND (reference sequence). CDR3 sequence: CASSLGLANTEAFF. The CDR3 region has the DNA TGTGCTAGTAGTCTAGGACTTGCGAACACTGAAGCTTTCTTT.

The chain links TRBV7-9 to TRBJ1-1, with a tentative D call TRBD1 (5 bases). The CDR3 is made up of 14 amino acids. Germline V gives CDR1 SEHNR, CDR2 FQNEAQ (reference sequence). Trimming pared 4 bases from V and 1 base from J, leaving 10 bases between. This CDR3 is CASSSPGGNTEAFF. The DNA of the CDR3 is TGTGCCAGCAGCTCCCCGGGGGGGAACACTGAAGCTTTCTTT.

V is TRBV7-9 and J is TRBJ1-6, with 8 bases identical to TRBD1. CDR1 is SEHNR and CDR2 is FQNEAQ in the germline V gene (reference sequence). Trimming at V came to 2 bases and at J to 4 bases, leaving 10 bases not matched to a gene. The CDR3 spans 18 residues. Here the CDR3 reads CASSLWRPRTGYNSPLHF. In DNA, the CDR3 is TGTGCCAGCAGCTTATGGCGGCCCCGGACAGGGTATAATTCACCCCTCCACTTT.

This chain's CDR3 is CASNYATGDTTNEKLFF. The CDR3 nucleotides read TGTGCCAGTAACTATGCTACAGGGGATACAACTAATGAAAAACTGTTTTTT. This rearrangement joins TRBV7-9 to TRBJ1-4, with 7 nucleotides matching TRBD1. The CDR3 loop spans 17 amino acids. The V and J ends lost 9 bases and 0 bases, in that order; junction bases with no gene match: 13. CDR1 SEHNR and CDR2 FQNEAQ come from the germline V gene (reference sequence).

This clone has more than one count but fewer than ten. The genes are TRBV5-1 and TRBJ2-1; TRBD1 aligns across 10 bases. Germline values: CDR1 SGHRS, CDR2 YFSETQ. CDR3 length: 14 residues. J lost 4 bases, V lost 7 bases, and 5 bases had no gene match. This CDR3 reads CASGPGQGYNEQFF. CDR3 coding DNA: TGCGCCAGCGGACCGGGACAGGGGTACAATGAGCAGTTCTTC.

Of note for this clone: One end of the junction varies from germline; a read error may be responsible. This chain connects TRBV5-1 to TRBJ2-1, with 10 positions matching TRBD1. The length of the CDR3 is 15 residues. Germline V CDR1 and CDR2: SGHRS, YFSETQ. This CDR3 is CASSTTGGDYDEQFF. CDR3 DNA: TGCGCCAGCAGCACGACAGGGGGCGACTACGATGAGCAGTTCTTC.

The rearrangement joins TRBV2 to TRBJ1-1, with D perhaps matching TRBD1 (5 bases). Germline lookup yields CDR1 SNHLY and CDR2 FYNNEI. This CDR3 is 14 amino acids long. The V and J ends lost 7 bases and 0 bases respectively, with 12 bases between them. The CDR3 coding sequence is TGTGCCAGCAAGGGGTCTCAAATGAACACTGAAGCTTTCTTT. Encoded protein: CASKGSQMNTEAFF. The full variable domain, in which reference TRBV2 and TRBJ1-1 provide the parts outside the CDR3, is EPEVTQTPSHQVTQMGQEVILRCVPISNHLYFYWYRQILGQKVEFLVSFYNNEISEKSEIFDDQFSVERPDGSNFTLKIRSTKLEDSAMYFCASKGSQMNTEAFFGQGTRLTVV.

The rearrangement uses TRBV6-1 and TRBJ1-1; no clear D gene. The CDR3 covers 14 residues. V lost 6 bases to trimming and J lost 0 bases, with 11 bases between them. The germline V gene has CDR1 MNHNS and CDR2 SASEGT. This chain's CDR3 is CASSTSSMNTEAFF. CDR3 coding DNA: TGTGCCAGCAGCACATCTAGTATGAACACTGAAGCTTTCTTT.

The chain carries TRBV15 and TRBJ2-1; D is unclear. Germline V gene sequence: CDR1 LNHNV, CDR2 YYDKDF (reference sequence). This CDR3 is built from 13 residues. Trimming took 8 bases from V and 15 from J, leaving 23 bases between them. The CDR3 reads CATGASRSETGFF. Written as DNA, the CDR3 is TGTGCCACCGGCGCTTCCCGATCGGAGACGGGGTTCTTC.

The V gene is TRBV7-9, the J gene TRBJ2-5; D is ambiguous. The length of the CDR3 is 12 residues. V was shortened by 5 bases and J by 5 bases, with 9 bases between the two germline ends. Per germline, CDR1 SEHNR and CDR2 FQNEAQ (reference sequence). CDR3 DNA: TGTGCCAGCAGCCCAGTTTATGAGACCCAGTACTTC. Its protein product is CASSPVYETQYF.

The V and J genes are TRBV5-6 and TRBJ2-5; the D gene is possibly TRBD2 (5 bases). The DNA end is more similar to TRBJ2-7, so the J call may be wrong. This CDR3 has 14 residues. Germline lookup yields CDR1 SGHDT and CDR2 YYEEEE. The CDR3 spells CASSLGLAFAEQYF. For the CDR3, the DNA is TGTGCCAGCAGCTTGGGGCTAGCTTTCGCCGAGCAGTACTTC.

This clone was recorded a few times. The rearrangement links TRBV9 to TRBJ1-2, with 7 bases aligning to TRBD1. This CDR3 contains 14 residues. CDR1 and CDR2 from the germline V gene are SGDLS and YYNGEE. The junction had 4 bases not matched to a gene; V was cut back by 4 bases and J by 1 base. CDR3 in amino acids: CASSPGTDNYGYTF. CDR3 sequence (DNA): TGTGCCAGCAGCCCTGGGACAGATAACTATGGCTACACCTTC.

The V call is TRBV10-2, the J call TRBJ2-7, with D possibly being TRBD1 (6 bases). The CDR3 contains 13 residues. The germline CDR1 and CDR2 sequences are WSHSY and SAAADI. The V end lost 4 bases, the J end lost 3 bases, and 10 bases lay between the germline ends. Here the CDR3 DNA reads TGCGCCAGCAGTGTGCAGGGACACTACGAGCAGTACTTC. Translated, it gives CASSVQGHYEQYF.

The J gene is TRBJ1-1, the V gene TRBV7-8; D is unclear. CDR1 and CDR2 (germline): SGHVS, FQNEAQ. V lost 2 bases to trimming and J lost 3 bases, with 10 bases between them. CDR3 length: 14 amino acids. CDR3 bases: TGTGCCAGCAGCTTACGGAGGGTGGACACTGAAGCTTTCTTT. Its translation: CASSLRRVDTEAFF.

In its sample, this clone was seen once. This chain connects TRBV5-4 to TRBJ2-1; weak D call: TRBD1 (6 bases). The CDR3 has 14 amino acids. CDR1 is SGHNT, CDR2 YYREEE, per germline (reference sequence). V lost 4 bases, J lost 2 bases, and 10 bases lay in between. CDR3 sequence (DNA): TGTGCCAGCAGCGACAGGTCCCCCTACAATGAGCAGTTCTTC. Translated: CASSDRSPYNEQFF.

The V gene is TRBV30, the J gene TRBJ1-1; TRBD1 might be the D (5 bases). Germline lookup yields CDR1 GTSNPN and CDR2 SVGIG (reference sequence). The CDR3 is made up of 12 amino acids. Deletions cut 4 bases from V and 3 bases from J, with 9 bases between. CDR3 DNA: TGTGCCTGGAATTGGGGGGACACTGAAGCTTTCTTT. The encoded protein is CAWNWGDTEAFF.

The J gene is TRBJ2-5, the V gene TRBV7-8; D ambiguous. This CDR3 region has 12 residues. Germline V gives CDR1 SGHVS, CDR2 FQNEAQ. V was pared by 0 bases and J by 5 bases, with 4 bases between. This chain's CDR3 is CASSLARETQYF. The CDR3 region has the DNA TGTGCCAGCAGCTTAGCGCGGGAGACCCAGTACTTC. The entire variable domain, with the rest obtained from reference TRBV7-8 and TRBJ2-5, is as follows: GAGVSQSPRYKVAKRGQDVALRCDPISGHVSLFWYQQALGQGPEFLTYFQNEAQLDKSGLPSDRFFAERPEGSVSTLKIQRTQQEDSAVYLCASSLARETQYFGPGTRLLVL.

CDR3 loop: CASSPWGELGYGYTF. CDR3 in DNA: TGTGCCAGCTCACCATGGGGCGAGTTGGGCTATGGCTACACCTTC. The V call is TRBV18, the J call TRBJ1-2, with D possibly matching TRBD1 (5 bases). The CDR3 is made up of 15 amino acids. Trimming shortened V by 2 bases and J by 4 bases, and 14 bases separated the two germline ends. CDR1 and CDR2 (germline): KGHSH, LQKENI.

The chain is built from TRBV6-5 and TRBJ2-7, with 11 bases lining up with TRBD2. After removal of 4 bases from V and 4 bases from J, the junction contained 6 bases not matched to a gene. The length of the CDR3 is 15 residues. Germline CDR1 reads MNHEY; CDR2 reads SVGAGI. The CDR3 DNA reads TGTGCCAGCAGTTCCGGGACTAGCGGTTCGTACGAGCAGTACTTC. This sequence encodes CASSSGTSGSYEQYF.

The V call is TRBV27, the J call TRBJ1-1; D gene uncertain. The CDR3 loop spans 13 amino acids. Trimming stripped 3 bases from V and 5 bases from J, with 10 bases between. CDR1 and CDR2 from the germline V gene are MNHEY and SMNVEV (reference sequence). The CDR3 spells CASSFSDWTEAFF. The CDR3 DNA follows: TGTGCCAGCAGTTTTAGTGACTGGACTGAAGCTTTCTTT.

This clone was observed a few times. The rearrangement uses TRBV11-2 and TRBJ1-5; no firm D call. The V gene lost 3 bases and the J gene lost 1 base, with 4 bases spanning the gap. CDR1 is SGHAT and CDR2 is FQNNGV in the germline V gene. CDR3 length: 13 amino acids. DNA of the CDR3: TGTGCCAGCAGCTTCGGGAGCAATCAGCCCCAGCATTTT. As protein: CASSFGSNQPQHF.

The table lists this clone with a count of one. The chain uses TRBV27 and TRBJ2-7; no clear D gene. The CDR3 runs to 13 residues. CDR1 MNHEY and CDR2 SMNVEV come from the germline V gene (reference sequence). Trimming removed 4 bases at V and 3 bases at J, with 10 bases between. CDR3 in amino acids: CASSSRRNYEQYF. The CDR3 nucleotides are TGTGCCAGCAGTTCCCGCAGGAACTACGAGCAGTACTTC.

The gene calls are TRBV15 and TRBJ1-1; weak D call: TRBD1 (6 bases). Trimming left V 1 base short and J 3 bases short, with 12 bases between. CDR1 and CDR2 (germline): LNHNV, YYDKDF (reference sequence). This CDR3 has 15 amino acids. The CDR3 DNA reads TGTGCCACCAGCAGAGCCGGACAGACGTACACTGAAGCTTTCTTT. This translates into CATSRAGQTYTEAFF.

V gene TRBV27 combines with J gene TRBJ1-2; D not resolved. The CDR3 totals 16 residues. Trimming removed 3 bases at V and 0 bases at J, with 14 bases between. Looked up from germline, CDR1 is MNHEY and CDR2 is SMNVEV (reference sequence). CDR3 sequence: CASSFRGTVANYGYTF. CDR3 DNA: TGTGCCAGCAGTTTCCGGGGAACAGTCGCTAACTATGGCTACACCTTC.